This T cell receptor (beta chain) was identified in a study of cytomegalovirus exposure and HLA in healthy donors. Notes on the study in general: Subsequent analysis showed first-cohort TCR clusters tending to co-occur in 120 validation repertoires. Most TCR sequences were seen very rarely across donors, but some public TCRs occurred in many. In vitro testing confirmed a few CMV-associated chains as specific for CMV antigens.

TCRdb's copy holds only in-frame clones and misses some; the assay was immunoSEQ multiplex PCR. The table has roughly 190,000 clones, about 82% seen once. The donors were members of the validation cohort comprising about 130 subjects, separate from the roughly 650-subject first cohort. About this clone itself: Its antigen is not known.

The CDR3 runs 16 residues. Trimming took 0 bases from V and 2 from J, leaving 11 bases between them. Germline V gives CDR1 SGDLS, CDR2 YYNGEE. The rearrangement joins TRBV9 to TRBJ2-2, with D maybe TRBD1 (5 bases). Sequenced input: PBMCs. The receptor was isolated from a woman younger than 30 in good health and CMV-seronegative. Written as DNA, the CDR3 is TGTGCCAGCAGCGTAGAGGCAGGGCGTAACACCGGGGAGCTGTTTTTT. It encodes CASSVEAGRNTGELFF.